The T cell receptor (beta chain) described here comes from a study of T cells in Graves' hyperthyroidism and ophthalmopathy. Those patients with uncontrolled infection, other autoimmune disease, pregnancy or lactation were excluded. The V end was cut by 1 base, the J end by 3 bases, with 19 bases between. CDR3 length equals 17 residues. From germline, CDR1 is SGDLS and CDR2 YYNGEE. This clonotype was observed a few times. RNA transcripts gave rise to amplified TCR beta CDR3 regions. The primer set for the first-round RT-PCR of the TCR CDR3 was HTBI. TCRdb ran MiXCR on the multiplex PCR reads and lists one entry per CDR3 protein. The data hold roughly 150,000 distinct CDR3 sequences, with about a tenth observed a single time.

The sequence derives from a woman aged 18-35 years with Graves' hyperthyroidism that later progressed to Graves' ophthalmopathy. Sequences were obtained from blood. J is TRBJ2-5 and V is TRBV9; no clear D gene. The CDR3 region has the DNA TGTGCCAGCAGCGTACACGATACCCCGGCAGGAAAAGAGACCCAGTACTTC. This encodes CASSVHDTPAGKETQYF.